This TCR beta chain derives from a study of regulatory T cells in long-lasting Graves disease. Findings of the study overall: Thyroid tissue was not studied; only peripheral blood was. Those with persistent disease had in common more public clonotypes (around 2,500) than new patients (approximately 890).

Ten or more counts support this clonotype. The antigen is not known. Time point in this sample: persistent/refractory GD, antithyroid drugs over 5 years with positive TRAb. Making the TCR library involved RNA that had been extracted from PBMCs. Construction of TCR beta libraries relied on iRepertoire HTBI primers and on Arm-PCR targeting CDR3 regions. TCRdb analysed the multiplex PCR reads with MiXCR anew, one entry per CDR3 protein. The profile covers about 400,000 distinct CDR3 sequences, with less than 25% appearing a single time and 20% taken by the ten largest. Between the trimmed V and J ends, which lost 8 bases and 5 bases, there was a span of 12 bases. The CDR3 has 13 amino acids. CDR1 is MDHEN, CDR2 SYDVKM, per germline.

Sequencing was performed on peripheral blood mononuclear cells (PBMCs), taken when the disease was refractory, from a patient treated with antithyroid drugs. This chain links TRBV28 with TRBJ2-2; D is undetermined. The sequence was collected from a female donor with Graves disease. The CDR3 bases are TGTGCCAGCCCTTCGGGTCGAACCGGGGAGCTGTTTTTT. It yields the protein CASPSGRTGELFF.